This T cell receptor (beta chain) was obtained from a study of blood T cell repertoires in COVID-19. Across the study: COVID-19 samples from acute and convalescent phases originated in the United States, Italy and Spain.

Germline trimming cut 4 bases from V and 5 bases from J; bases unmatched to any gene: 4. The CDR3 runs 13 residues. The germline V gene encodes CDR1 WSHSY and CDR2 SAAADI. Assay used: immunoSEQ multiplex PCR; TCRdb lists only in-frame clones, some missing. The sample shows roughly 170,000 clones, about 74% of them seen only once. This clonotype was obtained from a woman older than 75 with acute or convalescent COVID-19. The sequencing sample was made of peripheral blood. The chain employs TRBV10-2 and TRBJ2-5; TRBD2 agrees at 7 bases. CDR3 sequence: CASSGLAGETQYF. The CDR3 DNA reads as TGCGCCAGCAGTGGACTAGCTGGGGAGACCCAGTACTTC.